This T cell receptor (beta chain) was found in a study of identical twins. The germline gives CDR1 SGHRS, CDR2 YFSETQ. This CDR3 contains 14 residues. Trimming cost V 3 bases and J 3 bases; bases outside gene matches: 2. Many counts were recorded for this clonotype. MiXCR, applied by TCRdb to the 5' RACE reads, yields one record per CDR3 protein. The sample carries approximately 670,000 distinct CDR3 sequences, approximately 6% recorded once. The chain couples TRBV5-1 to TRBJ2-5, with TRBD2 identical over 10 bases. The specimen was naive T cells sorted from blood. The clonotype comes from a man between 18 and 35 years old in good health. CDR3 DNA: TGCGCCAGCAGCTCGGGACTAGCGAAAGAGACCCAGTACTTC. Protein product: CASSSGLAKETQYF.